The rows below give T cell receptor beta chains drawn from one sample of a study of T cells in Graves' hyperthyroidism and ophthalmopathy. TCRdb processed the multiplex PCR reads anew with MiXCR; each CDR3 protein has one entry. The repertoire includes hundreds of thousands of distinct CDR3 sequences, around 16% of them detected once, and roughly a quarter sits in the top ten. Sequencing input: blood. The receptors derive from a woman aged 18-29 years with Graves' hyperthyroidism that later progressed to Graves' ophthalmopathy. CDR3s include the opening cysteine and the closing phenylalanine or tryptophan. A D gene is named only where the DNA matches it firmly. Expanded clones get a size class; other rows say once, few or many, or leave the size out.

clone_size	d_call	v_call	j_call	cdr3_nt	cdr3_aa
many	.	TRBV20-1	TRBJ1-1	TGCAGTGCTAGGGGGAAAAGCACGTTTGGGGGTGATGGTACTGAAGCTTTCTTT	CSARGKSTFGGDGTEAFF
few	TRBD1	TRBV29-1	TRBJ2-5	TGCAGCGCGACAGGGAGCACCCAGTACTTC	CSATGSTQYF
many	TRBD2	TRBV20-1	TRBJ2-5	TGCAGTGCGTTAGCGGGAAGAAGGGTGGAGACCCAGTACTTC	CSALAGRRVETQYF
many	.	TRBV20-1	TRBJ1-1	TGCAGTGCTAGTTTTAACACTGAAGCTTTCTTT	CSASFNTEAFF
many	TRBD1	TRBV28	TRBJ2-5	TGTGCCAGCAGTCCTGGGACAGCCCGACAAGAGACCCAGTACTTC	CASSPGTARQETQYF
many	TRBD2	TRBV20-1	TRBJ2-1	TGCAGTGCCCTGACCGGGACTAGCGGGATACGGGTTGAGCAGTTCTTC	CSALTGTSGIRVEQFF
many	.	TRBV30	TRBJ1-1	TGTGCCTGGAGGAGGGAGACTGAAGCTTTCTTT	CAWRRETEAFF
few	.	TRBV7-9	TRBJ1-2	TGTGCCAGCAGCCAGCCGAGACACCCTTCGGAGGGCTACACCTTC	CASSQPRHPSEGYTF
many	.	TRBV2	TRBJ2-1	TGTGCCAGCGCACTAGATCGCAAGTTCTTC	CASALDRKFF
many	TRBD2	TRBV27	TRBJ2-3	TGTGCCAGCAGTTTCAGCGGGACTACTCGCACAGATACGCAGTATTTT	CASSFSGTTRTDTQYF
many	TRBD1	TRBV30	TRBJ1-5	TGTGCCTGGAGTGGGACAGGGTTACAGCCCCAGCATTTT	CAWSGTGLQPQHF
.	TRBD2	TRBV20-1	TRBJ2-7	TGCAGTGCTAGAAGTCCTAGCGGGGGCTACGAGCAGTACTTC	CSARSPSGGYEQYF
many	.	TRBV28	TRBJ2-7	TGTGCCAGCAGTTTACGGGCCACCTACGAGCAGTACTTC	CASSLRATYEQYF
many	TRBD1	TRBV25-1	TRBJ1-1	TGTGCCAGCAGTGGGACAGGGGAATCGACTGAAGCTTTCTTT	CASSGTGESTEAFF
.	.	TRBV6-1	TRBJ2-5	TGTGCCAGTTGGGGGACGGGGGCCAGGGTGGAGACCCAGTACTTC	CASWGTGARVETQYF
many	TRBD1	TRBV6-1	TRBJ2-5	TGTGCCAGCAGTCGATCAGGGGGCGGGGAGACCCAGTACTTC	CASSRSGGGETQYF
few	.	TRBV28	TRBJ2-1	TGTGCCAGCAGTTTTATTTTGGAAAAGGGCGATGAGCAGTTCTTC	CASSFILEKGDEQFF
many	TRBD2	TRBV20-1	TRBJ2-7	TGCAGTGCTAGGGGAACTAGCGGACACTCCTACGAGCAGTACTTC	CSARGTSGHSYEQYF
many	.	TRBV29-1	TRBJ1-2	TGCAGCGTTGAGGACCCCGGGGGACGCTATGGCTACACCTTC	CSVEDPGGRYGYTF